This is a list of T cell receptor beta chains from one sample in a study of preoperative IRX-2 immunotherapy in early breast cancer. Profiling relied on immunoSEQ multiplex PCR, and the TCRdb table lists in-frame clones only, not all of them. The sample has fewer than 8,000 clones, around 80% seen once. The source was tumor tissue, collected after IRX-2 immunotherapy. All receptors derive from a human donor with breast cancer. The CDR3 runs from the conserved cysteine through the conserved F or W. A D gene is named only where the DNA matches it firmly. Clone size is given for some rows only: seen once, a few or many times, or a class if the clone is expanded.

V gene: TRBV19; clone size: NA; J gene: TRBJ1-5; D gene: NA; CDR3 protein: CASSMWSYQHF; CDR3 DNA: TGTGCCAGTAGTATGTGGAGTTACCAGCATTTT
V gene: TRBV5-1; clone size: NA; J gene: TRBJ2-3; D gene: NA; CDR3 protein: CASSLGYGLLMDTQYF; CDR3 DNA: TGCGCCAGCAGCTTGGGGTACGGGTTGTTGATGGATACGCAGTATTTT
V gene: TRBV28; clone size: NA; J gene: TRBJ1-5; D gene: TRBD1; CDR3 protein: CASSFRDRLFWGNQHF; CDR3 DNA: TGTGCCAGCAGTTTCCGGGACAGACTTTTTTGGGGGAACCAGCATTTT
V gene: TRBV19; clone size: NA; J gene: TRBJ1-5; D gene: NA; CDR3 protein: CASSLGGLQPQHF; CDR3 DNA: TGTGCCAGTAGTTTGGGGGGGCTCCAGCCCCAGCATTTT
V gene: TRBV19; clone size: NA; J gene: TRBJ2-7; D gene: NA; CDR3 protein: CASKKDGQSDEQYF; CDR3 DNA: TGTGCCAGTAAAAAAGACGGCCAGTCGGACGAGCAGTACTTC
V gene: TRBV11-3; clone size: NA; J gene: TRBJ1-4; D gene: TRBD1; CDR3 protein: CASSFDRGSEKLFF; CDR3 DNA: TGTGCCAGCAGCTTCGACAGGGGTTCTGAAAAACTGTTTTTT
V gene: TRBV18; clone size: few; J gene: TRBJ1-1; D gene: NA; CDR3 protein: CASSPRVDTEAFF; CDR3 DNA: TGTGCCAGCTCACCACGAGTTGACACTGAAGCTTTCTTT
V gene: TRBV19; clone size: NA; J gene: TRBJ2-3; D gene: NA; CDR3 protein: CASRNKGGQTDTQYF; CDR3 DNA: TGTGCCAGCAGGAATAAGGGGGGGCAGACAGATACGCAGTATTTT
V gene: TRBV7-2; clone size: NA; J gene: TRBJ1-1; D gene: NA; CDR3 protein: CASSQALQGKTEAFF; CDR3 DNA: TGTGCCAGCAGCCAAGCCCTACAGGGTAAGACTGAAGCTTTCTTT
V gene: TRBV11-3; clone size: NA; J gene: TRBJ2-1; D gene: TRBD2; CDR3 protein: CASGEGARSAYNEQFF; CDR3 DNA: TGTGCCAGCGGGGAGGGCGCCAGGAGCGCCTACAATGAGCAGTTCTTC
V gene: TRBV7-6; clone size: NA; J gene: TRBJ2-7; D gene: TRBD1; CDR3 protein: CASSPGTGGIGQYF; CDR3 DNA: TGTGCCAGCAGCCCCGGGACAGGGGGCATCGGGCAGTACTTC